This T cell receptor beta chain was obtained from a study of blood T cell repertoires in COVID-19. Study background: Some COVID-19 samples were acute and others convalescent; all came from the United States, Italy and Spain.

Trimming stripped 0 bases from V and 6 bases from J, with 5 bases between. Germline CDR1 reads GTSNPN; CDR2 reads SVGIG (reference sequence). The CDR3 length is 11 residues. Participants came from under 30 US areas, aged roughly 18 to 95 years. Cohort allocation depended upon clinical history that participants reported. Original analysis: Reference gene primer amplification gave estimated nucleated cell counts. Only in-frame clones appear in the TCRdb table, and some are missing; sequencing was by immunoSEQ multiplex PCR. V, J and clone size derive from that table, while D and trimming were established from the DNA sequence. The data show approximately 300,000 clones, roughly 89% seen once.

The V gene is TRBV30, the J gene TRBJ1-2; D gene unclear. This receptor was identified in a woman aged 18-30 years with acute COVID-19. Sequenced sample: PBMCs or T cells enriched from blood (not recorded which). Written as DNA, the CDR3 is TGTGCCTGGAGTGTCTTTAATGGCTACACCTTC. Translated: CAWSVFNGYTF.